Listed below are T cell receptor beta chains from one sample, sequenced in a study of cytomegalovirus exposure and HLA in healthy donors. Here immunoSEQ multiplex PCR was the method, and the copy in TCRdb shows in-frame clones only, minus some. Seen here are around 130,000 clones, around 78% observed once, and the top ten hold around 1.8%. Sequenced material: PBMCs. The origin of the receptors is a woman aged 45-60 years in good health and CMV-seronegative. CDR3s include the opening cysteine and the closing phenylalanine or tryptophan. Fields, in order: CDR3 length, D gene, clone size, V gene, J gene, CDR3 DNA, CDR3 protein. D genes are given only for firm matches. A row's size may be missing; if present it is once, few, many or a size class.

>15|TRBD1|NA|TRBV29-1|TRBJ1-2
TGCAGCGTTGAAGAGGGGGAGCGGACAGGGTTCGGCTACACCTTC
CSVEEGERTGFGYTF
>17|TRBD1|few|TRBV2|TRBJ1-5
TGTGCCAGCAGTGCCCGACAGGGCGGGGAAAGCAATCAGCCCCAGAATTTT
CASSARQGGESNQPQNF
>14|TRBD1|NA|TRBV5-1|TRBJ1-1
TGCGCCAGCAGGATACAGGGGGCGATGGGTGAAGCTTTCTTT
CASRIQGAMGEAFF
>13|NA|NA|TRBV29-1|TRBJ2-7
TGCAGCGTTGTGGGAGTAATTTCCTACGAGCAGTACTTC
CSVVGVISYEQYF
>14|NA|NA|TRBV27|TRBJ2-3
TGTGCCAGCAGCCGCGCCCTACCCACAGATACGCAGTATTTT
CASSRALPTDTQYF
>16|TRBD2|NA|TRBV19|TRBJ2-3
TGTGCCAGTAGTAGCCGCCGGGGACTAGCGCCAGATACGCAGTATTTT
CASSSRRGLAPDTQYF
>16|TRBD1|NA|TRBV30|TRBJ2-1
TGTGCCTGGAGGGATAGACAGGGATCTATCTACAATGAGCAGTTCTTC
CAWRDRQGSIYNEQFF
>13|NA|NA|TRBV7-8|TRBJ2-7
TGTGCCAGCGTGGGGGGAGAGGGGTACGAGCAGTACTTC
CASVGGEGYEQYF
>13|NA|NA|TRBV11-2|TRBJ1-1
TGTGCCAGCAGCCAGGACTATAACACTGAAGCTTTCTTT
CASSQDYNTEAFF
>14|TRBD1|few|TRBV7-9|TRBJ2-7
TGTGCCAGCAGCCCCCGGGACAGGGTGGCCGAGCAGTACTTC
CASSPRDRVAEQYF
>14|NA|NA|TRBV10-3|TRBJ2-5
TGTGCCATCAGTGAGTCTCGGACACAAGAGACCCAGTACTTC
CAISESRTQETQYF
>16|TRBD1|NA|TRBV5-4|TRBJ1-1
TGTGCCAGCAGCTTGGATTTTGACAGGGTAGACACTGAAGCTTTCTTT
CASSLDFDRVDTEAFF
>14|TRBD1|NA|TRBV2|TRBJ1-5
TGTGCCAGCAGTGGACAGGGGGCGAATCAGCCCCAGCATTTT
CASSGQGANQPQHF
>11|NA|NA|TRBV20-1|TRBJ2-3
TGCAGTGCTAGAAATATAGATACGCAGTATTTT
CSARNIDTQYF
>11|TRBD1|NA|TRBV6-1|TRBJ1-1
TGTGCCAGCCGGACAGGCCATGAAGCTTTCTTT
CASRTGHEAFF
>16|TRBD2|few|TRBV7-2|TRBJ2-1
TGTGCCAGCGAACTAGCGCGAGGCCCCCCCTACAATGAGCAGTTCTTC
CASELARGPPYNEQFF
>17|TRBD2|few|TRBV7-2|TRBJ2-7
TGTGCCAGCAGCTTAGCGCTAGCGGGAGTTACCCACTACGAGCAGTACTTC
CASSLALAGVTHYEQYF
>14|NA|few|TRBV27|TRBJ1-1
TGTGCCAGCAGTTTATATGGCCCGAACACTGAAGCTTTCTTT
CASSLYGPNTEAFF
>14|TRBD1|NA|TRBV9|TRBJ2-7
TGTGCCAGCAGCGTAACAGGGGGCGGCTACGAGCAGTACTTC
CASSVTGGGYEQYF
>14|TRBD2|NA|TRBV6-5|TRBJ2-4
TGTGCCAGCAGTGAGGGACTAGCGGGAACCATTCAGTACTTC
CASSEGLAGTIQYF
>14|TRBD2|few|TRBV27|TRBJ2-3
TGTGCCAGCAGTAGAGGGAGGGCCGTAGATACGCAGTATTTT
CASSRGRAVDTQYF
>15|NA|NA|TRBV9|TRBJ2-7
TGTGCCAGCAGCTCTAGGCGCGGGGACTCCTACGAGCAGTACTTC
CASSSRRGDSYEQYF
>11|NA|NA|TRBV28|TRBJ1-4
TGTGCCAGCAGTTCGAATGAAAAACTGTTTTTT
CASSSNEKLFF
>16|NA|NA|TRBV5-1|TRBJ2-7
TGCGCCAGCAGCTTGGTAGGCGGGCGTCGCTCCTACGAGCAGTACTTC
CASSLVGGRRSYEQYF
>13|TRBD1|NA|TRBV28|TRBJ1-2
TGTGCCAGCAGTTTGGGACAGAACTATGGCTACACCTTC
CASSLGQNYGYTF
>16|NA|NA|TRBV29-1|TRBJ2-2
NA
CSVVHGQGLRAGELFF
>16|TRBD2|NA|TRBV19|TRBJ2-2
TGTGCCAGTAGTATCAGTACGGGAGGGAACACCGGGGAGCTGTTTTTT
CASSISTGGNTGELFF
>16|TRBD1|NA|TRBV18|TRBJ1-1
TGTGCCAGCTCTCAACAGGGGGCTAAGTGGAACACTGAAGCTTTCTTT
CASSQQGAKWNTEAFF
>15|NA|NA|TRBV30|TRBJ2-5
TGTGCCTGGAGTGCCCCCCCGACTAGGAGGGAGACCCAGTACTTC
CAWSAPPTRRETQYF
>16|TRBD1|NA|TRBV5-4|TRBJ1-1
TGTGCCAGCAGGGGGGACAGGGGGGTCGTGAGAACTGAAGCTTTCTTT
CASRGDRGVVRTEAFF
>13|TRBD1|few|TRBV7-6|TRBJ1-1
TGTGCCAGCAGCTTAGCAGGCGGCAGGGGGGCTTTCTTT
CASSLAGGRGAFF
>15|TRBD1|few|TRBV25-1|TRBJ2-5
TGTGCCAGCAGCCCACCAGGGACAGGGGGAGAGACCCAGTACTTC
CASSPPGTGGETQYF
>13|NA|NA|TRBV19|TRBJ1-5
TGTGCCATTGGGGGTAGGGGGTCTCAGCCCCAGCATTTT
CAIGGRGSQPQHF
>14|NA|few|TRBV27|TRBJ2-3
TGTGCCAGCAGTTTATTTCGGGAGTTAGATACGCAGTATTTT
CASSLFRELDTQYF
>15|NA|NA|TRBV5-8|TRBJ2-1
TGTGCCAGCAGCTTTCTAGCTGCGACCTACAATGAGCAGTTCTTC
CASSFLAATYNEQFF
>17|TRBD1|NA|TRBV7-9|TRBJ1-1
TGTGCCAGCAGCCGGGCCAGGGGGTACGATAGGAACACTGAAGCTTTCTTT
CASSRARGYDRNTEAFF
>15|NA|NA|TRBV28|TRBJ2-2
TGTGCCAGCAGTTTATTCGGGGTGAACACCGGGGAGCTGTTTTTT
CASSLFGVNTGELFF
>14|NA|once|TRBV27|TRBJ2-1
TGTGCCAGCAGTTTATGGATCCCTGGAGAGGTGCAGTTCTTC
CASSLWIPGEVQFF
>14|NA|NA|TRBV25-1|TRBJ2-5
TGTGCCAGCAGTGAATATATACCGGGGGAGACCCAGTACTTC
CASSEYIPGETQYF
>13|NA|NA|TRBV27|TRBJ1-2
TGTGCCACCGGGGGAGGTCACATTTATGGCTACACCTTC
CATGGGHIYGYTF
>14|NA|NA|TRBV5-5|TRBJ1-5
TGTGCCAGCAGCTTGGATCAGGGAACTCAGCCCCAGCATTTT
CASSLDQGTQPQHF